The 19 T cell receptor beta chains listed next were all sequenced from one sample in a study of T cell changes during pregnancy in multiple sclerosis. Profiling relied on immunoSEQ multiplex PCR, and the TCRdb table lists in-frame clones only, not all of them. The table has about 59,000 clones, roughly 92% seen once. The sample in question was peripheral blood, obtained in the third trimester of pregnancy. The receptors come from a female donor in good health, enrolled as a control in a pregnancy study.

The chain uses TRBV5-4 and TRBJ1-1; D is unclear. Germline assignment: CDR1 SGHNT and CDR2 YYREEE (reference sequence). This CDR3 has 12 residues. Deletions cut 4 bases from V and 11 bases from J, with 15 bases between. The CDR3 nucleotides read TGTGCCAGCAGCCCCCCTGGATCCGGGGCTTTCTTT. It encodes CASSPPGSGAFF.

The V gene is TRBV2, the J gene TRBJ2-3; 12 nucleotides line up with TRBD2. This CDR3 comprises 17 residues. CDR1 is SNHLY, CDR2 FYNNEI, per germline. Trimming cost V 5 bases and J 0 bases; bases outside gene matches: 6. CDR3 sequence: CASSLASGGVSTDTQYF. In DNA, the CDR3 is TGTGCCAGCAGTTTGGCTAGCGGGGGGGTAAGCACAGATACGCAGTATTTT.

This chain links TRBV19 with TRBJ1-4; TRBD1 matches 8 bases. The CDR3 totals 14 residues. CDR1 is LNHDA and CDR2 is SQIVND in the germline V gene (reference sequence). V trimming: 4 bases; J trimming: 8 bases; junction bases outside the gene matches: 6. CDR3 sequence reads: CASSTRDRKEKLFF. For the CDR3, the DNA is TGTGCCAGTAGTACTCGGGACAGGAAAGAAAAACTGTTTTTT. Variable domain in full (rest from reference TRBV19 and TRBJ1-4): DGGITQSPKYLFRKEGQNVTLSCEQNLNHDAMYWYRQDPGQGLRLIYYSQIVNDFQKGDIAEGYSVSREKKESFPLTVTSAQKNPTAFYLCASSTRDRKEKLFFGSGTQLSVL.

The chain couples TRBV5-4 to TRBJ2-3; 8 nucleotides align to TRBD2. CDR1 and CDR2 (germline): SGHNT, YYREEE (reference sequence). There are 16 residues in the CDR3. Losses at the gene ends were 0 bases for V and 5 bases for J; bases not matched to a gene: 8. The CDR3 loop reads CASSLVTGGPVDTQYF. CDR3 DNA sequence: TGTGCCAGCAGCTTGGTAACGGGAGGGCCGGTAGATACGCAGTATTTT.

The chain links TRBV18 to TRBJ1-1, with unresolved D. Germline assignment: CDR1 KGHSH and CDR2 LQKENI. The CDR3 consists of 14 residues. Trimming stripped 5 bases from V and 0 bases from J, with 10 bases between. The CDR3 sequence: CASSSNSLNTEAFF. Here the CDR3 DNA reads TGTGCCAGCTCAAGTAACAGTTTGAACACTGAAGCTTTCTTT.

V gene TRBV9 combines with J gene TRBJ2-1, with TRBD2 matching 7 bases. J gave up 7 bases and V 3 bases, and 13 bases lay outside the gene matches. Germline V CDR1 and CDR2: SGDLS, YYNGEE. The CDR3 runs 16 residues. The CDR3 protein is CASSATSGTMENEQFF. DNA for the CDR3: TGTGCCAGCAGCGCCACCTCCGGGACTATGGAGAATGAGCAGTTCTTC. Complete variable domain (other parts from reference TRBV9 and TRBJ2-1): DSGVTQTPKHLITATGQRVTLRCSPRSGDLSVYWYQQSLDQGLQFLIQYYNGEERAKGNILERFSAQQFPDLHSELNLSSLELGDSALYFCASSATSGTMENEQFFGPGTRLTVL.

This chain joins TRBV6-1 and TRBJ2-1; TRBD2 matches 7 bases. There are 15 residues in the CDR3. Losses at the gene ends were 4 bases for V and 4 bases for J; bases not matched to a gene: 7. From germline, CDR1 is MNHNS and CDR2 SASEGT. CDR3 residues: CASSVRGEWYNEQFF. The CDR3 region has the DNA TGTGCCAGCAGTGTTCGGGGGGAGTGGTACAATGAGCAGTTCTTC.

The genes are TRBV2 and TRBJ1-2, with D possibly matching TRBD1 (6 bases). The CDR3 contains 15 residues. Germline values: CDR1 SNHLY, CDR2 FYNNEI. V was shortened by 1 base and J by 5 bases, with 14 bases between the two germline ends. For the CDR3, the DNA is TGTGCCAGCAGTGAAGAGGGAACAGGGACGTATGGCTACACCTTC. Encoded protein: CASSEEGTGTYGYTF.

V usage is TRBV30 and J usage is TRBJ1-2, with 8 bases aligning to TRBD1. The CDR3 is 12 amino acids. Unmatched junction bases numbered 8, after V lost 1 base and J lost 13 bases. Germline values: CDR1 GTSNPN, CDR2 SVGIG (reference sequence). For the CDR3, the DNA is TGTGCCTGGAGTGGGACAGGGTCCCCTGGCACCTTC. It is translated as CAWSGTGSPGTF.

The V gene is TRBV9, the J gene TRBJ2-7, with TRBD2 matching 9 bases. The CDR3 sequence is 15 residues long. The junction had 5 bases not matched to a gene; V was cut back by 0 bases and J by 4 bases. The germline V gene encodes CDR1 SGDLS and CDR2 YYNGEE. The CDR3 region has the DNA TGTGCCAGCAGCGTAGGCGGGGGGGCGGCTTACGAGCAGTACTTC. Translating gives CASSVGGGAAYEQYF.

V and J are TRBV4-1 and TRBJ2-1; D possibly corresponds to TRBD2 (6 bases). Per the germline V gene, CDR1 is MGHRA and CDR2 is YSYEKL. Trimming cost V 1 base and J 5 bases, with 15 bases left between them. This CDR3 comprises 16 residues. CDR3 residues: CASSQGRDSSHNEQFF. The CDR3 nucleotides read TGCGCCAGCAGCCAAGGGCGGGACTCCTCGCACAATGAGCAGTTCTTC.

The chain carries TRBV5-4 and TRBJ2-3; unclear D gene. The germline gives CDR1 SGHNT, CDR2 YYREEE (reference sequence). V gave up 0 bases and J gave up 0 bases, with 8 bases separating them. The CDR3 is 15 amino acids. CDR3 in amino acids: CASSLEAASTDTQYF. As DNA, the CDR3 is TGTGCCAGCAGCTTGGAGGCGGCCAGCACAGATACGCAGTATTTT.

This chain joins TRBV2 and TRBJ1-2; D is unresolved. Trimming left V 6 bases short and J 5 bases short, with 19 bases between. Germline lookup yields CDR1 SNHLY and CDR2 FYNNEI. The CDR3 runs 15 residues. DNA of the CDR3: TGTGCCAGCAGCCGGATCGAGAGGGCCGTTTATGGCTACACCTTC. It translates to CASSRIERAVYGYTF.

The CDR3 sequence is CASSERGLVLGEQFF. The DNA for the CDR3 is TGTGCCAGCAGCGAGCGGGGTCTCGTCCTCGGTGAGCAGTTCTTC. The chain recombines TRBV9 with TRBJ2-1; 7 nucleotides match TRBD2. The V and J ends lost 3 bases and 9 bases, in that order; junction bases with no gene match: 12. CDR3 length: 15 amino acids. CDR1 is SGDLS, CDR2 YYNGEE, per germline.

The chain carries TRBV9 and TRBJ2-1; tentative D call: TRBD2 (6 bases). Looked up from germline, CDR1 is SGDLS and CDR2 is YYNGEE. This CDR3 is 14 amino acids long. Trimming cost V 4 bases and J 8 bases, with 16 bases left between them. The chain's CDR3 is CASSSPTGVDEQFF. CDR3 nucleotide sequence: TGTGCCAGCAGCTCCCCTACGGGGGTGGATGAGCAGTTCTTC.

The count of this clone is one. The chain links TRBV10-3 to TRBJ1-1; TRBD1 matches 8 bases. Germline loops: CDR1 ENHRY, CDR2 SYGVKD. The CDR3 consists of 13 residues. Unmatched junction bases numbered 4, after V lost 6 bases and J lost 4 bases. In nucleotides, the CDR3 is TGTGCCATCAGGACCGACAGGGGCACTGAAGCTTTCTTT. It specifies CAIRTDRGTEAFF.

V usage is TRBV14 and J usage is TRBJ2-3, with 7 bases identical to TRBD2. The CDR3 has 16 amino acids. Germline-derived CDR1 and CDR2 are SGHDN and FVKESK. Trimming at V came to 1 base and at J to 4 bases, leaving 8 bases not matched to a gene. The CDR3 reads CASSQVRAGRADTQYF. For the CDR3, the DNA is TGTGCCAGCAGCCAAGTGCGGGCAGGGAGGGCAGATACGCAGTATTTT. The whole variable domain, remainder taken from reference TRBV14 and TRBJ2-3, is EAGVTQFPSHSVIEKGQTVTLRCDPISGHDNLYWYRRVMGKEIKFLLHFVKESKQDESGMPNNRFLAERTGGTYSTLKVQPAELEDSGVYFCASSQVRAGRADTQYFGPGTRLTVL.

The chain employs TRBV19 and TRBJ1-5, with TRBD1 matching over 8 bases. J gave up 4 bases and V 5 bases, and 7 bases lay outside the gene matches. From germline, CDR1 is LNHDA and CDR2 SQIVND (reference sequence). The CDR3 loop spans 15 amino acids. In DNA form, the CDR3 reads TGTGCCAGTAGTCGACCGGGACAGGCTAATCAGCCCCAGCATTTT. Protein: CASSRPGQANQPQHF.

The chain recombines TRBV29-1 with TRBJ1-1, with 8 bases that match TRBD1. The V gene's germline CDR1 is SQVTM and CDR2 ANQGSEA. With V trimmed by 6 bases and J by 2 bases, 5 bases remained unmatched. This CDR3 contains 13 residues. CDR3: CSVSDRANTEAFF. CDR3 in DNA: TGCAGCGTCTCGGACAGGGCCAACACTGAAGCTTTCTTT. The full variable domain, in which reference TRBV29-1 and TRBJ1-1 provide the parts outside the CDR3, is SAVISQKPSRDICQRGTSLTIQCQVDSQVTMMFWYRQQPGQSLTLIATANQGSEATYESGFVIDKFPISRPNLTFSTLTVSNMSPEDSSIYLCSVSDRANTEAFFGQGTRLTVV.